The next 9 T cell receptor beta chains were all read from a single sample in a study of cytomegalovirus exposure and HLA in healthy donors. With 60 Vbeta and 13 Jbeta primers, the PCR was carried out. The protocol was immunoSEQ multiplex PCR, while the TCRdb copy is restricted to in-frame clones and leaves out a portion. The sample contains about 110,000 clones, 80% to 85% of which appear only once. The sequencing input was PBMCs. All receptors derive from an older woman in good health and CMV-seropositive.

The chain recombines TRBV5-6 with TRBJ1-1, with D perhaps matching TRBD1 (5 bases). The CDR3 totals 16 residues. The germline V and J ends were trimmed by 4 bases and 0 bases, with 16 bases remaining between them. Germline V gives CDR1 SGHDT, CDR2 YYEEEE. The CDR3 protein is CASSLMFGRVNTEAFF. The CDR3 nucleotides are TGTGCCAGCAGCCTTATGTTCGGCAGGGTGAACACTGAAGCTTTCTTT.

The chain links TRBV5-1 to TRBJ1-5, with D perhaps matching TRBD1 (5 bases). Germline V lookup: CDR1 SGHRS, CDR2 YFSETQ. Trimming removed 3 bases from V and 5 bases from J, with 9 bases in between. The CDR3 runs 13 residues. This CDR3 reads CASSSGTDQPQHF. The CDR3 DNA follows: TGCGCCAGCAGCTCGGGGACTGATCAGCCCCAGCATTTT.

This clone was seen a single time. The chain carries TRBV30 and TRBJ2-2; D uncertain. Germline V gene sequence: CDR1 GTSNPN, CDR2 SVGIG (reference sequence). CDR3 length: 13 amino acids. Trimming stripped 7 bases from V and 1 base from J, with 10 bases between. CDR3 coding DNA: TGTGCCTCGCGTTCAGGGAACACCGGGGAGCTGTTTTTT. Residues: CASRSGNTGELFF.

The chain is built from TRBV10-2 and TRBJ1-4; D is unresolved. The ends were cut back, 3 bases at V and 0 bases at J, with 20 bases in the middle. Germline V gene lookup returns CDR1 WSHSY and CDR2 SAAADI. The CDR3 consists of 19 residues. The CDR3 here is CASSDPLGKGRATNEKLFF. In nucleotides, the CDR3 is TGCGCCAGCAGTGATCCTTTGGGCAAAGGCCGAGCAACTAATGAAAAACTGTTTTTT.

The chain carries TRBV11-2 and TRBJ1-4, with unresolved D. V lost 7 bases and J 6 bases, leaving 15 bases between the germline ends. CDR1 is SGHAT, CDR2 FQNNGV, per germline. The CDR3 runs 14 residues. In DNA form, the CDR3 reads TGTGCCAGCAATAGAGGAGACTCGGATGAAAAACTGTTTTTT. This codes for CASNRGDSDEKLFF.

The chain carries TRBV4-2 and TRBJ1-2, with TRBD1 as a possible D gene (6 bases). CDR1 and CDR2 (germline): LGHNA, YNFKEQ. Trimming left V 0 bases short and J 5 bases short, with 13 bases between. The CDR3 is made up of 15 amino acids. The DNA for the CDR3 is TGTGCCAGCAGCCAAGATCGCGGGGGACATTATGGCTACACCTTC. It encodes CASSQDRGGHYGYTF.

This chain joins TRBV7-9 and TRBJ2-1; 16 positions match TRBD2. The junction had 5 bases not matched to a gene; V was cut back by 5 bases and J by 4 bases. The CDR3 is 17 residues long. CDR1 is SEHNR, CDR2 FQNEAQ, per germline (reference sequence). CDR3 region: CASSPGTSGRAYNEQFF. DNA of the CDR3: TGTGCCAGCAGCCCCGGGACTAGCGGGAGGGCTTACAATGAGCAGTTCTTC.

The chain couples TRBV6-5 to TRBJ2-1; 8 bases map to TRBD1. The CDR3 totals 14 residues. The J segment lost 7 bases and the V segment lost 6 bases, leaving 8 bases of the junction unmatched. The germline V gene encodes CDR1 MNHEY and CDR2 SVGAGI. This CDR3 is CASSRDRRLNEQFF. The CDR3 nucleotides are TGTGCCAGCAGCCGGGACAGGAGATTAAATGAGCAGTTCTTC.

This chain connects TRBV21-1 to TRBJ2-4; whether TRBD1, the table's D call, matches the DNA was not checked. TRBV21-1 has pseudogene status. This CDR3 spans 17 amino acids. CDR3 coding DNA: TGTGCCAGCAGCAAAGTGGTTCAGGTTCTAGCCAAAAACATTCAGTACTTC. It translates to CASSKVVQVLAKNIQYF.